A selection of T cell receptor beta chains follows, all from one sample in a study of shared clonotypes between healthy human individuals. Some clones are missing from TCRdb's copy, which holds only in-frame ones; the method was immunoSEQ multiplex PCR. Altogether about 2 million clones are present, roughly 94% being singletons, with the ten largest covering 0.13%. Sequenced: naive CD4+ T cells sorted from blood. The receptors shown here come from a man younger than 35 in good health. The CDR3 runs from the conserved cysteine through the conserved F or W. The D gene is left open where the match is weak. Size tells how often a clone was seen (once, few, many) or the class of an expanded clone, and some rows leave it out.

clone_size,j_call,v_call,d_call,cdr3_nt,cdr3_aa
once,TRBJ2-7,TRBV9,TRBD2,TGTGCCAGCAGCCCCATTTCCGGACTAGCGGGAGGCCCCCCCTACGAGCAGTACTTC,CASSPISGLAGGPPYEQYF
NA,TRBJ1-3,TRBV2,NA,TGTGCCAGCAGTGTTGTGAACACCATATATTTT,CASSVVNTIYF
NA,TRBJ1-2,TRBV6-1,NA,TGTGCCAGCAGAGAGAGACAGACGCTTTATGGCTACACCTTC,CASRERQTLYGYTF
NA,TRBJ2-3,TRBV6-1,TRBD2,TGTGCCAGCAGTGAAGCGTCAGGACTAGTCTCGGATACGCAGTATTTT,CASSEASGLVSDTQYF
NA,TRBJ1-1,TRBV10-2,NA,TGCGCCAGCAGTGTAAGGGGGAACACTGAAGCTTTCTTT,CASSVRGNTEAFF
NA,TRBJ1-2,TRBV18,TRBD1,TGTGCCAGCTCACGGACAGGCTATGGCTACACCTTC,CASSRTGYGYTF
NA,TRBJ1-5,TRBV28,TRBD1,TGTGCCAGCAGCCCGACAGGGTTCAATCAGCCCCAGCATTTT,CASSPTGFNQPQHF
NA,TRBJ2-2,TRBV6-5,TRBD1,TGTGCCACCTCGGACAGGGGGCTGGGGGAGCTGTTTTTT,CATSDRGLGELFF
NA,TRBJ2-7,TRBV28,NA,TGTGCCAGCAGTTTATTACTAAGGCAGGGAACCTACGAGCAGTACTTC,CASSLLLRQGTYEQYF
NA,TRBJ1-5,TRBV28,TRBD1,TGTGCCAGCAATCACAGGGGGCGCGGGATCAATCAGCCCCAGCATTTT,CASNHRGRGINQPQHF
NA,TRBJ1-2,TRBV19,NA,TGTGCCATCGTCGACGGCTCTAACTATGGCTACACCTTC,CAIVDGSNYGYTF
NA,TRBJ1-5,TRBV12-5,NA,TGTGCTAGTGGTTTAAACAGAGACAATCAGCCCCAGCATTTT,CASGLNRDNQPQHF